The 8 T cell receptor beta chains below were found in one sample sequenced in a study of blood T cell repertoires in COVID-19. TCRdb's copy holds only in-frame clones and misses some; the assay was immunoSEQ multiplex PCR. The sample has approximately 360,000 clones; more than 75% are singletons. Specimen: PBMCs or T cells enriched from blood (not recorded which). Receptors were obtained from a woman younger than 45 with acute COVID-19.

This clone is a singleton in its sample. The V and J genes are TRBV10-3 and TRBJ1-6, with 9 bases fitting TRBD1. The ends lost 3 bases at V and 9 bases at J; junction bases unmatched: 6. The CDR3 length is 15 residues. From germline, CDR1 is ENHRY and CDR2 SYGVKD. The CDR3 DNA follows: TGTGCCATCAGTGAATCGGGACAGGGTAGTTCACCCCTCCACTTT. It codes for CAISESGQGSSPLHF.

The CDR3 nucleotides are TGTGCCAGCAGCCCAAGGACAGGGTACAACTATGGCTACACCTTC. Translating gives CASSPRTGYNYGYTF. This chain joins TRBV14 and TRBJ1-2, with 8 bases that match TRBD1. V shed 4 bases and J 2 bases; nucleotides not matched to a gene: 6. Germline values: CDR1 SGHDN, CDR2 FVKESK. The CDR3 is 15 residues long.

The chain carries TRBV24-1 and TRBJ2-1, with 7 bases fitting TRBD2. CDR1 KGHDR and CDR2 SFDVKD come from the germline V gene. V lost 0 bases, J lost 2 bases, and 0 bases stayed unmatched. This CDR3 contains 15 residues. CDR3: CATSDLRGAYNEQFF. The CDR3 DNA reads as TGTGCCACCAGTGATTTGCGGGGGGCCTACAATGAGCAGTTCTTC.

This clone has only one observation. This rearrangement joins TRBV5-6 to TRBJ1-6; D gene uncertain. This CDR3 contains 13 residues. Trimming pared 6 bases from V and 7 bases from J, leaving 11 bases between. The germline CDR1 and CDR2 sequences are SGHDT and YYEEEE. The CDR3 coding sequence is TGTGCCAGCAAAACTACATGGAATTCACCCCTCCACTTT. As protein: CASKTTWNSPLHF. Together with reference TRBV5-6 and TRBJ1-6, the CDR3 gives the full variable domain: DAGVTQSPTHLIKTRGQQVTLRCSPKSGHDTVSWYQQALGQGPQFIFQYYEEEERQRGNFPDRFSGHQFPNYSSELNVNALLLGDSALYLCASKTTWNSPLHFGNGTRLTVT.

The gene calls are TRBV9 and TRBJ1-4; 11 bases match TRBD1. Trimming removed 0 bases from V and 8 bases from J; junction bases left unmatched: 3. CDR3 length equals 15 residues. In germline, CDR1 is SGDLS, CDR2 YYNGEE. The CDR3 DNA reads TGTGCCAGCAGCGTAGACGGGACAGGGGGGGAAAAACTGTTTTTT. This gives the protein CASSVDGTGGEKLFF.

The CDR3 region has the DNA TGTGCCAGTAGGGGACTAGCGGGGGCCCTAAACTTCGAGCAGTTCTTC. This codes for CASRGLAGALNFEQFF. The chain joins TRBV19 to TRBJ2-1; 14 nucleotides match TRBD2. The germline V gene has CDR1 LNHDA and CDR2 SQIVND (reference sequence). V lost 6 bases and J lost 10; bases outside the gene matches: 11. CDR3 length equals 16 residues.

The chain joins TRBV29-1 to TRBJ2-7, with D maybe TRBD2 (6 bases). Germline CDR1 SQVTM, CDR2 ANQGSEA. V shed 5 bases and J shed 1 base, with 12 bases lying between them. There are 13 residues in the CDR3. CDR3 in amino acids: CSVLERVSYEQYF. Written as DNA, the CDR3 is TGCAGCGTTCTGGAGCGGGTATCCTACGAGCAGTACTTC.

The chain recombines TRBV28 with TRBJ1-6; 9 bases are a match to TRBD1. This CDR3 has 15 residues. The germline V gene has CDR1 MDHEN and CDR2 SYDVKM. The trim removed 1 base at V and 10 bases at J, leaving 5 bases unmatched. The CDR3 bases are TGTGCCAGCAGTTTATTGGGACAGGGAGCATCACCCCTCCACTTT. Protein: CASSLLGQGASPLHF.